Below, 10 T cell receptor beta chains from the same sample are listed, as sequenced in a study of shared clonotypes between healthy human individuals. Method: immunoSEQ multiplex PCR; TCRdb's copy keeps in-frame clones and lacks some. Of 400,000 to 600,000 clones listed, about 96% are singletons. The material sequenced was naive CD4+ T cells sorted from blood. The subset is: CD45RA+ positively selected. Source of these receptors: a woman between 25 and 40 years old in good health.

The chain is built from TRBV7-3 and TRBJ2-1; 10 bases are shared with TRBD2. Trimming at V came to 4 bases and at J to 8 bases, leaving 11 bases not matched to a gene. The CDR3 totals 16 residues. The germline V gene has CDR1 SGHTA and CDR2 FQGTGA. The CDR3 reads CASSSGEGLAFHEQFF. The CDR3 DNA follows: TGTGCCAGCAGCTCAGGAGAGGGACTAGCGTTCCATGAGCAGTTCTTC. The variable domain in full, with the rest retrieved from reference TRBV7-3 and TRBJ2-1, is GAGVSQTPSNKVTEKGKYVELRCDPISGHTALYWYRQSLGQGPEFLIYFQGTGAADDSGLPNDRFFAVRPEGSVSTLKIQRTERGDSAVYLCASSSGEGLAFHEQFFGPGTRLTVL.

The chain employs TRBV28 and TRBJ2-2; D not certain. Trimming stripped 2 bases from V and 4 bases from J, with 5 bases between. The CDR3 sequence is 13 residues long. Per the germline V gene, CDR1 is MDHEN and CDR2 is SYDVKM. For the CDR3, the DNA is TGTGCCAGCAGTTTACAACCCACCGGGGAGCTGTTTTTT. Residues: CASSLQPTGELFF.

V gene TRBV6-5 combines with J gene TRBJ1-5; no clear D. CDR3 size: 13 residues. CDR1 and CDR2 from the germline V gene are MNHEY and SVGAGI. The ends were cut back, 3 bases at V and 5 bases at J, with 8 bases in the middle. The CDR3 DNA reads as TGTGCCAGCAGTTATCATAAGGATCAGCCCCAGCATTTT. Its protein is CASSYHKDQPQHF.

The chain links TRBV4-2 to TRBJ2-5; 8 bases line up with TRBD1. The assigned J gene may be wrong: the sequence end matches TRBJ2-7 better. This CDR3 region has 15 residues. The germline gives CDR1 LGHNA, CDR2 YNFKEQ. The chain's CDR3 is CASSQDGQGVYEQYF. The CDR3 nucleotides are TGTGCCAGCAGCCAAGACGGACAGGGAGTCTACGAGCAGTACTTC.

The gene calls are TRBV28 and TRBJ1-2, with D unclear. The CDR3 loop spans 12 amino acids. The V gene lost 6 bases and the J gene lost 4 bases, with 9 bases spanning the gap. CDR1 and CDR2 (germline): MDHEN, SYDVKM. CDR3 in DNA: TGTGCCAGCAGAAGTAGGACCTATGGCTACACCTTC. As protein: CASRSRTYGYTF.

The V call is TRBV9, the J call TRBJ2-3; 7 bases are shared with TRBD2. CDR1 is SGDLS, CDR2 YYNGEE, per germline. V dropped 4 bases and J dropped 1; count of bases not matched to a gene: 6. CDR3 length: 15 amino acids. CDR3 residues: CASSPGGRRTDTQYF. CDR3 DNA: TGTGCCAGCAGCCCGGGCGGGAGACGCACAGATACGCAGTATTTT.

As for this clone: Other nucleotide sequences from this sample produce the same CDR3. The genes are TRBV7-2 and TRBJ2-7, with 9 bases that match TRBD2. The CDR3 spans 16 residues. Looked up from germline, CDR1 is SGHTA and CDR2 is FQGNSA. The ends lost 5 bases at V and 6 bases at J; junction bases unmatched: 14. The CDR3 DNA reads TGTGCCAGCAGCGCCCCGCGGACTAGCGTGGCGGGCGAGCAGTACTTC. Translation: CASSAPRTSVAGEQYF.

V gene TRBV7-2 combines with J gene TRBJ2-7, with 11 nucleotides matching TRBD2. Germline CDR1 and CDR2: SGHTA and FQGNSA. V was pared by 4 bases and J by 7 bases, with 9 bases of the junction left unmatched. The CDR3 covers 15 residues. The CDR3 coding sequence is TGTGCCAGCAGCTCGACACTAGCGGGAGCGGGTGAGCAGTACTTC. Translated: CASSSTLAGAGEQYF.

On this clone itself: This same CDR3 is encoded by further DNA sequences in the sample. The V call is TRBV28, the J call TRBJ2-2; no reliable D call. V was pared by 1 base and J by 7 bases, with 1 base between. The germline V gene encodes CDR1 MDHEN and CDR2 SYDVKM. The CDR3 is 11 residues long. CDR3 in DNA: TGTGCCAGCAGTTTATACGGGGAGCTGTTTTTT. Encoded protein: CASSLYGELFF.

As for this clone: Other DNA sequences from this sample encode an identical CDR3 as well. The chain is built from TRBV29-1 and TRBJ2-7, with TRBD1 matching 7 bases. V gave up 6 bases and J gave up 0 bases; unmatched junction bases: 2. From germline, CDR1 is SQVTM and CDR2 ANQGSEA. The CDR3 has 12 amino acids. The CDR3 protein is CSVGQSSYEQYF. In DNA form, the CDR3 reads TGCAGCGTGGGACAGAGCTCCTACGAGCAGTACTTC.